This T cell receptor (beta chain) was captured in a study of blood T cell repertoires in COVID-19. The data were produced by immunoSEQ multiplex PCR, yet TCRdb's version contains in-frame clones alone and is incomplete. The data contain roughly 43,000 clones, 86% of them seen just once; the ten biggest clones take up approximately 3%. Participants, roughly 18 to 89 years old, spanned 25 or so US areas. Each participant's cohort was designated according to participant-reported clinical history. Among Cohort 3 donors, those recovered had two negative PCRs, clearance, or symptom resolution. Trimming at V came to 4 bases and at J to 1 base, leaving 8 bases not matched to a gene. The germline gives CDR1 SGHRS, CDR2 YFSETQ. The CDR3 has 16 amino acids.

The sequenced material came from PBMCs or T cells enriched from blood (not recorded which). The chain links TRBV5-1 to TRBJ2-3; 8 nucleotides line up with TRBD2. The TCR originated in a woman between 45 and 60 years old who had recovered from COVID-19. The chain's CDR3 is CASSPALAGRTDTQYF. The CDR3 DNA reads as TGCGCCAGCAGCCCCGCTCTAGCGGGCCGCACAGATACGCAGTATTTT.